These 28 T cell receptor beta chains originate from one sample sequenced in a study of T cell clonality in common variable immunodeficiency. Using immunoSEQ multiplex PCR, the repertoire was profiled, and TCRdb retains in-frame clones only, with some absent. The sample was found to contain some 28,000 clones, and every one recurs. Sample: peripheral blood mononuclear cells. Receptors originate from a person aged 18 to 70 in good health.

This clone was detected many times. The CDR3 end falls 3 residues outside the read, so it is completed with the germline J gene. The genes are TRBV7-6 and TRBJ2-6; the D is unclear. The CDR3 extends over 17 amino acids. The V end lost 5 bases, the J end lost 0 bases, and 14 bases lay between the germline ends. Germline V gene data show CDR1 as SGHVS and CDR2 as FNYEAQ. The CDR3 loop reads CASSLSTFYSGANVLTF. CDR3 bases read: TGTGCCAGCAGCCTGAGTACCTTCTACTCTGGGGCCAACGTC.

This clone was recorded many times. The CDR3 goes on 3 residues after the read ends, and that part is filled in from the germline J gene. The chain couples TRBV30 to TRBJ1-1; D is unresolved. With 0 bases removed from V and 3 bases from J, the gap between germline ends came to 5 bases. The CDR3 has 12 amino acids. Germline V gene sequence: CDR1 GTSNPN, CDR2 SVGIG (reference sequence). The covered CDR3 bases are TGTGCCTGGAGTGTACCGGACACTGAA. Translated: CAWSVPDTE. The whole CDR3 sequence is CAWSVPDTEAFF.

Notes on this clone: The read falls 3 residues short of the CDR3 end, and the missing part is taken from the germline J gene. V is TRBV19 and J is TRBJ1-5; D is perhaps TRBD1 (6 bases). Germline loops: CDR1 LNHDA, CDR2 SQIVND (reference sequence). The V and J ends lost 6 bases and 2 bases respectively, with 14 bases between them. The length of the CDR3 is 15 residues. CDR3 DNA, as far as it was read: TGTGCCAGTAGACAACCGGGACATCGCAATCAGCCC. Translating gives CASRQPGHRNQP. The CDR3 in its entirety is CASRQPGHRNQPQHF.

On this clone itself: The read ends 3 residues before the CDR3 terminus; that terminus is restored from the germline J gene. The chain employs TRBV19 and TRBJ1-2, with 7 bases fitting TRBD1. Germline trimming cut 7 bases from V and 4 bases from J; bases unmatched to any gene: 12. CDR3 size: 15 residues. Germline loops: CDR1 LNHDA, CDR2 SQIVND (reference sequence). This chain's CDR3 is CASNRPTGAAYGYTF. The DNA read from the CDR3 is TGTGCCAGTAATAGGCCCACAGGGGCGGCCTATGGC.

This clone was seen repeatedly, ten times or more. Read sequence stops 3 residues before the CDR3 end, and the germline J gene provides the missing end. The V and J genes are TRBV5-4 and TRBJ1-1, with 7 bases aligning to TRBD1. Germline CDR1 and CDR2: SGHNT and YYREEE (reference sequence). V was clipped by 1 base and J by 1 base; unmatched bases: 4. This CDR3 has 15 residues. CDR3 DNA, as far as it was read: TGTGCCAGCAGCTTGAAGGGGGCTCCGAACACTGAA. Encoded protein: CASSLKGAPNTE. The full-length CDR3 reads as CASSLKGAPNTEAFF.

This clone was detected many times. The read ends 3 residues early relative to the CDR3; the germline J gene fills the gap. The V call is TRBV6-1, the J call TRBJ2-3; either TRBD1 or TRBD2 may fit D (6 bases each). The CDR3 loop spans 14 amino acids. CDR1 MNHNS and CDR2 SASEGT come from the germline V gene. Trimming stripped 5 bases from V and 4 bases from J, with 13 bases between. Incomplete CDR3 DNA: TGTGCCAGCAGTAAAGGGGGGCCCTCAGATACG. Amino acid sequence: CASSKGGPSDT. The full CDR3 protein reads CASSKGGPSDTQYF.

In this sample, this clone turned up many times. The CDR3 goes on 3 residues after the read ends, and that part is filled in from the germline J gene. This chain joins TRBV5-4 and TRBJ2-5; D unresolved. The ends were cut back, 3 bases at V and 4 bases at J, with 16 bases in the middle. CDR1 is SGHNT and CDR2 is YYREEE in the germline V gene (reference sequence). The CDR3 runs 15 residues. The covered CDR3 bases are TGTGCCAGCAGCTCGAACACGGGTTCCCGAGAGACC. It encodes CASSSNTGSRET. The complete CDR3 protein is CASSSNTGSRETQYF.

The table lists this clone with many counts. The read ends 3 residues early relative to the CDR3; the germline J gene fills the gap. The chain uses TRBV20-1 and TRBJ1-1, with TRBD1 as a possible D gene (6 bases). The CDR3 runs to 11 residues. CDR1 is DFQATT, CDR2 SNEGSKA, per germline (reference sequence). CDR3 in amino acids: CRNREGTEAFF. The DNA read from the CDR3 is TGCAGAAACAGGGAGGGCACTGAA.

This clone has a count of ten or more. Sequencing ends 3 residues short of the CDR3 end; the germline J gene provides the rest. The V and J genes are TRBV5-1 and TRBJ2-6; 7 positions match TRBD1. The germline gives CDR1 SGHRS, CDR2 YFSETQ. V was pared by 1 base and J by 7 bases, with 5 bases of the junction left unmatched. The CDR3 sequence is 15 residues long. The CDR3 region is CASSLNRGTANVLTF. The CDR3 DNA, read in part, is TGCGCCAGCAGCTTGAACAGGGGTACAGCCAACGTC.

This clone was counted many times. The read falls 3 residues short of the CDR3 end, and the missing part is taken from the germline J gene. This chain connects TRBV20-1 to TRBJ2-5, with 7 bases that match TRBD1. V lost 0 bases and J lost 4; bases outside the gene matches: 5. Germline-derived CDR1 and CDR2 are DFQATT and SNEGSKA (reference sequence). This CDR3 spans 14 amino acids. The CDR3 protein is CSARDVWTGETQYF. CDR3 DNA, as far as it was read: TGCAGTGCTAGAGATGTATGGACAGGAGAGACC.

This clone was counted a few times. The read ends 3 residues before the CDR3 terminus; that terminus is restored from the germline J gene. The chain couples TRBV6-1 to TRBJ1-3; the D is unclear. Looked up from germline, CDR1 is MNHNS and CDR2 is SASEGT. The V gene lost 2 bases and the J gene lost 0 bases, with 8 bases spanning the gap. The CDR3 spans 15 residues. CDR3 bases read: TGTGCCAGCAGTGAACCACGGTTCTCTGGAAACACC. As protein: CASSEPRFSGNT. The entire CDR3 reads CASSEPRFSGNTIYF.

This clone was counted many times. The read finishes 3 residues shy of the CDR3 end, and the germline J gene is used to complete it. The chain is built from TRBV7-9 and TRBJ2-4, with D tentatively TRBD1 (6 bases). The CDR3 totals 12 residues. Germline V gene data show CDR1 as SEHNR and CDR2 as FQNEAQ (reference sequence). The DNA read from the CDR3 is TGTGCCAGCAGCTTAACAGGGTTCGTT. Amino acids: CASSLTGFV. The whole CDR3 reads CASSLTGFVQYF.

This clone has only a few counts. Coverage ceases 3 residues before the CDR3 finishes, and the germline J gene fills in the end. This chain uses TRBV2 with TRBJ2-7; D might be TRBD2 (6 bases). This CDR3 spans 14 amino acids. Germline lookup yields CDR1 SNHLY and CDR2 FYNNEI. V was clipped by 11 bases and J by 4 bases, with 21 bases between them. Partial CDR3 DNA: TGTGCCCGTTCCTCCAGGGTTGGGGGGTACGAG. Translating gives CARSSRVGGYE. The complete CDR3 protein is CARSSRVGGYEQYF.

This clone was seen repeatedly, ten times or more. The sequenced CDR3 bases are TGTGCCAGCAGTTACTCGAGTACAAATGAG. Protein: CASSYSSTNE. Given in full, the CDR3 is CASSYSSTNEQFF. The chain links TRBV6-2 or TRBV6-3 to TRBJ2-1; D gene unclear. Read sequence stops 3 residues before the CDR3 end, and the germline J gene provides the missing end. V lost 0 bases, J lost 7 bases, and 7 bases lay in between. The germline CDR1 and CDR2 sequences are MNHEY and SVGEGT. The CDR3 is 13 amino acids.

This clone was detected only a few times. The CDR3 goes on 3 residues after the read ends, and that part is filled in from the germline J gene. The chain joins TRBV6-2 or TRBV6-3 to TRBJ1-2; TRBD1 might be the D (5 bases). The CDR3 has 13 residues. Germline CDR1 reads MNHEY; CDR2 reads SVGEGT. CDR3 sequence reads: CASSSGTRYDYTF. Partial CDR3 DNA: TGTGCCAGCAGTTCCGGGACTCGGTACGAC.

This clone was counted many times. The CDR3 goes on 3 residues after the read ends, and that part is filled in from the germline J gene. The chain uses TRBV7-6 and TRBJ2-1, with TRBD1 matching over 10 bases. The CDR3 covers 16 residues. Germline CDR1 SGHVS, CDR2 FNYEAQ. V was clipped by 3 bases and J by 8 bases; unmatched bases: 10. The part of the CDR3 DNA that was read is TGTGCCAGCAGCTTGTTCCGGGACAGGGGAGGCGATGAG. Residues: CASSLFRDRGGDE. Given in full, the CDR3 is CASSLFRDRGGDEQFF.

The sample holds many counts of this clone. The sequenced CDR3 bases are TGTGCCAGCATCCGGGGGGACAGGATCTACAATGAG. Amino acids: CASIRGDRIYNE. The entire CDR3 reads CASIRGDRIYNEQFF. The rearrangement joins TRBV5-8 to TRBJ2-1, with D maybe TRBD1 (8 bases). With the read ending 3 residues before the CDR3 end, the germline J gene is used to fill in that end. Germline-derived CDR1 and CDR2 are SGHTS and YDEGEE. Trimming cost V 6 bases and J 3 bases, with 16 bases left between them. This CDR3 has 15 residues.

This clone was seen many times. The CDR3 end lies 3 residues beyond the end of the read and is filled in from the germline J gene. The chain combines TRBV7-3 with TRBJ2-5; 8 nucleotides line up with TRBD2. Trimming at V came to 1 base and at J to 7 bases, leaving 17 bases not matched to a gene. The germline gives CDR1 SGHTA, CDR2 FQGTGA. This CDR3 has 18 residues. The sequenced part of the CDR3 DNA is TGTGCCAGCAGCTTAAGTCGGGGGGGCGGGGGCCCCCGCTCGACC. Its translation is CASSLSRGGGGPRST. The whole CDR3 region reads CASSLSRGGGGPRSTQYF. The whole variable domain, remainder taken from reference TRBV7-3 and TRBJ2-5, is GAGVSQTPSNKVTEKGKYVELRCDPISGHTALYWYRQSLGQGPEFLIYFQGTGAADDSGLPNDRFFAVRPEGSVSTLKIQRTERGDSAVYLCASSLSRGGGGPRSTQYFGPGTRLLVL.

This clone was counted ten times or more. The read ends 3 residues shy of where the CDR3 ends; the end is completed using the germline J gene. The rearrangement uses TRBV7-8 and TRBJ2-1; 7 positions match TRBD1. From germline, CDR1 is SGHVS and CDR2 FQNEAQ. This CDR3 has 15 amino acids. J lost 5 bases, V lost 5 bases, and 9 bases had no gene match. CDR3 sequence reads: CASSDRSGTDNEQFF. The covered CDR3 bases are TGTGCCAGCAGCGATCGATCCGGGACAGACAATGAG.

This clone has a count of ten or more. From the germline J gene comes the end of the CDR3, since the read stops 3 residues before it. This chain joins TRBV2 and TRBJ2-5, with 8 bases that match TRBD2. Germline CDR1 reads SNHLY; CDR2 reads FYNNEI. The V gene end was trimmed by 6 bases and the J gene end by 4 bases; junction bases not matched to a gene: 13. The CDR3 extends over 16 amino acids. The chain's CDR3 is CASRDPGSGDGETQYF. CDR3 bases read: TGTGCCAGCAGGGACCCAGGTAGCGGGGATGGAGAGACC.

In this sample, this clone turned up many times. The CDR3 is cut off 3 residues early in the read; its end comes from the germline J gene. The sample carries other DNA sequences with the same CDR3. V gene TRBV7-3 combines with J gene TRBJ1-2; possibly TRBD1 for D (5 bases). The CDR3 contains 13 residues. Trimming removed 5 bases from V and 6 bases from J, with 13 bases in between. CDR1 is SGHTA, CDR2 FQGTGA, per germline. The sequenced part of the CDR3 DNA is TGTGCCAGCAGCCCGGGGCGGGGACATGGC. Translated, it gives CASSPGRGHG. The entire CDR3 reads CASSPGRGHGYTF.

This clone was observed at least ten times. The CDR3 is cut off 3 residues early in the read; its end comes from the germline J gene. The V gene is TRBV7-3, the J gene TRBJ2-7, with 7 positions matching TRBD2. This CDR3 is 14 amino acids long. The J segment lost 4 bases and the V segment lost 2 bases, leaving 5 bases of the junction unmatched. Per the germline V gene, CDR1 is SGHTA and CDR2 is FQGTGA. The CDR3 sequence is CASSLYPGGYEQYF. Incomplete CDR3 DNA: TGTGCCAGCAGCTTATATCCGGGGGGTTACGAG.

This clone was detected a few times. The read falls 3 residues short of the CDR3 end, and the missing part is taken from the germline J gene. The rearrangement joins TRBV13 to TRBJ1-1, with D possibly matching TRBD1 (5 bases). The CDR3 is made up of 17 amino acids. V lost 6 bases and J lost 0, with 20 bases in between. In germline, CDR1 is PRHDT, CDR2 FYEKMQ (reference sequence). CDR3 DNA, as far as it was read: TGTGCCAGCAGAACGAGCGGGGGGAGGGGATTGAACACTGAA. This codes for CASRTSGGRGLNTE. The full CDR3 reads CASRTSGGRGLNTEAFF.

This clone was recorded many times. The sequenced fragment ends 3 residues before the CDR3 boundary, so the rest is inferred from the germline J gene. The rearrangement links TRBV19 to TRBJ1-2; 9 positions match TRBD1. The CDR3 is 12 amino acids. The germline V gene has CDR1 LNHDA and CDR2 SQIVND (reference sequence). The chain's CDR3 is CATEGQGSGYTF. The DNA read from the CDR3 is TGTGCCACCGAGGGACAGGGAAGCGGC.

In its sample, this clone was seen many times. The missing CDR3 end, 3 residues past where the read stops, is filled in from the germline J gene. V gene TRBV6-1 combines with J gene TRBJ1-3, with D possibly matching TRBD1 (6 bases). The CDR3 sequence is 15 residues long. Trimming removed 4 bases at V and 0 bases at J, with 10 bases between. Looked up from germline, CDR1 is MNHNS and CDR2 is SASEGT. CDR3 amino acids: CASSAQGSSGNTIYF. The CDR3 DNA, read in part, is TGTGCCAGCAGTGCACAGGGCTCCTCTGGAAACACC.

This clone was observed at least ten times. This chain's CDR3 is CASSLYTTNTGELFF. The part of the CDR3 DNA that was read is TGTGCCAGCAGCTTATACACTACGAACACCGGGGAG. This rearrangement joins TRBV7-9 to TRBJ2-2; D uncertain. The read finishes 3 residues shy of the CDR3 end, and the germline J gene is used to complete it. CDR3 length: 15 residues. V lost 2 bases, J lost 0 bases, and 7 bases lay in between. CDR1 is SEHNR, CDR2 FQNEAQ, per germline (reference sequence).

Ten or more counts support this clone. The CDR3 protein is CSARRMQGEDEKLFF. Partial CDR3 DNA: TGCAGTGCTAGACGTATGCAGGGTGAGGATGAAAAA. V usage is TRBV20-1 and J usage is TRBJ1-4; the D gene is possibly TRBD1 (5 bases). The read is 3 residues too short to cover the CDR3 end, so that end is filled in from the germline J gene. Per the germline V gene, CDR1 is DFQATT and CDR2 is SNEGSKA (reference sequence). Deletions cut 2 bases from V and 6 bases from J, with 16 bases between. The CDR3 runs 15 residues.

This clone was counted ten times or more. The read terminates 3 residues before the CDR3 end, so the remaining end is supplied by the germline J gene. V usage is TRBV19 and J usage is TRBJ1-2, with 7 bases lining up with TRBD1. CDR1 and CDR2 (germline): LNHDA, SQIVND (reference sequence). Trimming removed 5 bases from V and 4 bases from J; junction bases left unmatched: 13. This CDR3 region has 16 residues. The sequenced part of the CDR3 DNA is TGTGCCAGTAGTGCCAGACAGGGCGCCGCCCTCTATGGC. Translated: CASSARQGAALYG. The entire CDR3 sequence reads CASSARQGAALYGYTF.